A single sample gave rise to the 21 T cell receptor beta chains below, sequenced in a study of T-cell memory formation after mild COVID-19. MiXCR was run by TCRdb on the 5' RACE reads, yielding one entry per CDR3 protein. The table includes fewer than 350,000 distinct CDR3 sequences, roughly an eighth detected once. Sample: PBMCs or a T cell subset sorted from them (not recorded which). The receptors were gathered from a man aged 18 to 29 who had mild COVID-19 (a few samples of this study predate the infection). Cell type and time point are not known.

The table lists this clonotype with a few counts. The chain combines TRBV10-3 with TRBJ1-2; D call uncertain. Between the trimmed V and J ends, which lost 0 bases and 8 bases, there was a span of 13 bases. Germline CDR1 is ENHRY and CDR2 is SYGVKD. CDR3 length: 14 amino acids. CDR3 DNA: TGTGCCATCAGTGAGTCGATTAGTGGTTTGGGCTACACCTTC. As protein: CAISESISGLGYTF.

This rearrangement joins TRBV24-1 to TRBJ1-1; D not resolved. Deletions cut 1 base from V and 1 base from J, with 9 bases between. The germline V gene has CDR1 KGHDR and CDR2 SFDVKD. The CDR3 spans 15 residues. The CDR3 DNA follows: TGTGCCACCAGTGATTTACTTCTGGGGAACACTGAAGCTTTCTTT. It codes for CATSDLLLGNTEAFF.

This clonotype has ten or more counts. The rearrangement links TRBV7-2 to TRBJ1-4, with D perhaps matching TRBD1 (5 bases). Germline CDR1 SGHTA, CDR2 FQGNSA. V gave up 7 bases and J gave up 6 bases, with 18 bases separating them. The CDR3 is 15 amino acids. CDR3 sequence (DNA): TGTGCCAGCACCCGTCAGAGGGGAGCTGATGAAAAACTGTTTTTT. This encodes CASTRQRGADEKLFF.

This clonotype has only a few counts. The CDR3 is CASSLEAAHGELFF. The CDR3 coding sequence is TGTGCCAGCTCCTTGGAGGCTGCGCACGGGGAGCTGTTTTTT. The chain has TRBV6-4 and TRBJ2-2, with TRBD2 as a possible D gene (5 bases). The V end was cut by 8 bases, the J end by 7 bases, with 17 bases between. The CDR3 totals 14 residues. CDR1 MRHNA and CDR2 SNTAGT come from the germline V gene.

This clonotype was observed once. V is TRBV7-7 and J is TRBJ1-4; perhaps TRBD1 as D (5 bases). CDR1 and CDR2 (germline): SSHAT, FNYEAQ (reference sequence). There are 17 residues in the CDR3. Trimming removed 7 bases from V and 0 bases from J, with 18 bases in between. The DNA of the CDR3 is TGTGCCAGCATCCCTAGCGCCCCAGGGCCAACTAATGAAAAACTGTTTTTT. Amino acids: CASIPSAPGPTNEKLFF.

This clonotype appeared many times. The V and J genes are TRBV28 and TRBJ2-7; D gene unclear. Germline CDR1 and CDR2: MDHEN and SYDVKM. This CDR3 contains 11 residues. The V gene lost 6 bases and the J gene lost 4 bases, with 7 bases spanning the gap. In DNA, the CDR3 is TGTGCCAGCAGCTCTGGATACGAGCAGTACGTC. Residues: CASSSGYEQYV.

V is TRBV29-1 and J is TRBJ2-7; D is unclear. Germline V gene sequence: CDR1 SQVTM, CDR2 ANQGSEA. The CDR3 extends over 12 amino acids. Between the trimmed V and J ends, which lost 4 bases and 0 bases, there was a span of 7 bases. As DNA, the CDR3 is TGCAGCGTTGCGGTCACCTCCTACGAGCAGTACTTC. This gives the protein CSVAVTSYEQYF.

In this sample, this clonotype turned up once. An end of the junction does not agree with germline; a read error may underlie this. The V and J genes are TRBV3-1 and TRBJ2-7, with D perhaps matching TRBD1 (6 bases). CDR1 LGHDT and CDR2 YNNKEL come from the germline V gene (reference sequence). CDR3 length: 12 residues. The CDR3 spells CASSQANREFRF. In nucleotides, the CDR3 is TGTGCCAGCAGCCAGGCGAACAGGGAATTCAGATTC.

The V gene is TRBV20-1, the J gene TRBJ2-7; a possible D gene is TRBD1 (5 bases). Trimming took off 0 bases at V and 1 base at J, with 10 bases between the two ends. CDR1 DFQATT and CDR2 SNEGSKA come from the germline V gene (reference sequence). There are 14 residues in the CDR3. The CDR3 DNA sequence: TGCAGTGCTAGAGATAGGGGCAGGTCCTACGAGCAGTACGTC. As protein: CSARDRGRSYEQYV.

This clonotype was counted ten times or more. The chain recombines TRBV5-6 with TRBJ2-3, with 8 bases matching TRBD2. The CDR3 consists of 15 residues. Germline loops: CDR1 SGHDT, CDR2 YYEEEE. The ends lost 4 bases at V and 5 bases at J; junction bases unmatched: 9. Here the CDR3 DNA reads TGTGCCAGCAGCCGTCGCAGCGGGGGTGAAGATACGCAGTATTTT. Translation: CASSRRSGGEDTQYF.

In this sample, this clonotype turned up many times. V usage is TRBV5-1 and J usage is TRBJ2-3; D is possibly TRBD2 (6 bases). The CDR3 contains 18 residues. Germline V gene data show CDR1 as SGHRS and CDR2 as YFSETQ. V dropped 1 base and J dropped 2 bases, with 20 bases sitting between them. The CDR3: CASSLLGLEMGLTDTQYF. The CDR3 DNA sequence: TGCGCCAGCAGCTTGTTGGGGCTAGAGATGGGACTCACAGATACGCAGTATTTT.

There are a few counts of this clonotype. The chain is built from TRBV4-1 and TRBJ2-1; the D is unclear. Germline loops: CDR1 MGHRA, CDR2 YSYEKL. Trimming removed 1 base at V and 7 bases at J, with 5 bases between. The CDR3 loop spans 12 amino acids. The CDR3 region is CASSQGVNEQFF. CDR3 nucleotides: TGCGCCAGCAGCCAAGGGGTGAATGAGCAGTTCTTC.

The rearrangement uses TRBV5-1 and TRBJ1-1; D not resolved. This CDR3 has 15 amino acids. V lost 0 bases and J lost 4, with 13 bases in between. Germline CDR1 reads SGHRS; CDR2 reads YFSETQ. The CDR3 loop reads CASSLEAGPSTEAFF. For the CDR3, the DNA is TGCGCCAGCAGCTTGGAGGCAGGACCGAGCACTGAAGCTTTCTTT.

The chain links TRBV24-1 to TRBJ1-5; D not resolved. The V and J ends lost 3 bases and 1 base respectively, with 12 bases between them. The CDR3 runs 16 residues. The germline gives CDR1 KGHDR, CDR2 SFDVKD. This CDR3 reads CATSDNSLLSNQPQHF. The CDR3 region has the DNA TGTGCCACCAGTGATAACAGCCTCTTGAGCAATCAGCCCCAGCATTTT.

This clonotype was recorded a few times. The V call is TRBV7-2, the J call TRBJ2-3; weak D call: TRBD2 (5 bases). Trimming took 3 bases from V and 0 from J, leaving 7 bases between them. Per germline, CDR1 SGHTA and CDR2 FQGNSA. There are 14 residues in the CDR3. The CDR3 DNA is TGTGCCAGCAGCTTCGGGATAAGCACAGATACGCAGTATTTT. This codes for CASSFGISTDTQYF. The complete variable domain, with remaining parts taken from reference TRBV7-2 and TRBJ2-3, reads GAGVSQSPSNKVTEKGKDVELRCDPISGHTALYWYRQSLGQGLEFLIYFQGNSAPDKSGLPSDRFSAERTGGSVSTLTIQRTQQEDSAVYLCASSFGISTDTQYFGPGTRLTVL.

The chain recombines TRBV4-3 with TRBJ1-3, with D hard to call. Germline values: CDR1 LGHNA, CDR2 YSLEER. The CDR3 length is 15 residues. V was cut by 3 bases and J by 1 base, with 10 bases left in between. CDR3 amino acids: CASSHLGRSGNTIYF. The CDR3 bases are TGCGCCAGCAGCCACTTAGGAAGGTCTGGAAACACCATATATTTT.

The chain combines TRBV6-5 with TRBJ2-7; 9 nucleotides align to TRBD1. The CDR3 runs 16 residues. Germline values: CDR1 MNHEY, CDR2 SVGAGI. After removal of 5 bases from V and 3 bases from J, the junction contained 11 bases not matched to a gene. CDR3 amino acids: CASSLQGQGKVYEQYV. The CDR3 region has the DNA TGTGCCAGCAGTCTCCAGGGACAGGGCAAAGTCTACGAGCAGTACGTC.

The CDR3 nucleotides are TGCGCCAGCAGCCAAGGGGGGAAGGGAAGGGGCAATCAGCCCCAGCATTTT. Protein sequence: CASSQGGKGRGNQPQHF. This chain joins TRBV4-1 and TRBJ1-5, with TRBD1 as a possible D gene (5 bases). V lost 1 base, J lost 2 bases, and 15 bases lay in between. Per germline, CDR1 MGHRA and CDR2 YSYEKL. The CDR3 length is 17 residues.

There are a few counts of this clonotype. This chain joins TRBV10-3 and TRBJ2-1; unclear D gene. The CDR3 extends over 11 amino acids. In germline, CDR1 is ENHRY, CDR2 SYGVKD. V was clipped by 6 bases and J by 7 bases, with 7 bases between them. CDR3 in DNA: TGTGCCATCAGCGAAATTAATGAGCAGTTCTTC. Protein sequence: CAISEINEQFF.

The chain is built from TRBV10-3 and TRBJ1-2, with 7 bases identical to TRBD1. This CDR3 has 15 residues. With 6 bases clipped from V and 2 bases from J, the junction kept 9 bases outside the gene matches. From germline, CDR1 is ENHRY and CDR2 SYGVKD. This CDR3 reads CAIREGQPSNYGYTF. The CDR3 nucleotides read TGTGCCATCAGAGAGGGACAGCCCTCCAACTATGGCTACACCTTC.

This clonotype came up a few times. The J gene is TRBJ1-2, the V gene TRBV5-1; D is ambiguous. The CDR3 spans 14 residues. V was trimmed by 1 base and J by 6 bases, leaving 13 bases between them. Germline CDR1 reads SGHRS; CDR2 reads YFSETQ. The CDR3 is CASSLQEGVDGYTF. The CDR3 nucleotides read TGCGCCAGCAGCTTGCAAGAGGGTGTGGATGGCTACACCTTC. The whole variable domain, remainder taken from reference TRBV5-1 and TRBJ1-2, is KAGVTQTPRYLIKTRGQQVTLSCSPISGHRSVSWYQQTPGQGLQFLFEYFSETQRNKGNFPGRFSGRQFSNSRSEMNVSTLELGDSALYLCASSLQEGVDGYTFGSGTRLTVV.